This T cell receptor beta chain is drawn from a study of T-cell memory formation after mild COVID-19. Whole-study context: In these data, TCR clusters were largely donor specific. Findings and limits, study-wide: Certain responding clones were present in pre-infection memory, suggesting participation of cross-reactive memory. CD4/CD8 balance held among clones contracting day 15 to 85, and later expanders leaned CD4+. Largely, contracting CD4+ clones fell within CM and EM, and contracting CD8+ clones within EMRA.

TCRdb reprocessed the 5' RACE reads via MiXCR and lists one record per CDR3 protein. Of about 210,000 distinct CDR3 sequences listed, around 30% are singletons. Notes on this clonotype: Its antigen is unknown.

This receptor was taken from an adult woman who had mild COVID-19 (a few samples of this study predate the infection). Cell type and time point are not known. The sample taken for sequencing was PBMCs or a T cell subset sorted from them (not recorded which).

CDR3 DNA: TGTGCCAGCAGCTTATCGTCAGGGGCCTACGAGCAGTACTTC. Its translation is CASSLSSGAYEQYF. The gene calls are TRBV11-2 and TRBJ2-7, with TRBD1 as a possible D gene (6 bases). V was pared by 2 bases and J by 2 bases, with 10 bases between. Germline V CDR1 and CDR2: SGHAT, FQNNGV. CDR3 length: 14 amino acids.